A single sample is the source of the 25 T cell receptor beta chains below, sequenced in a study of T cell responses to AZD1222 COVID-19 vaccine (dated by TCRdb to the early 2020s). The library came from the immunoSEQ multiplex PCR assay. TCRdb holds this immuneACCESS table with in-frame rearrangements only. Some clones are missing; in checked studies, unresolved V genes explain under half, and the rest has no known cause. Counted in this sample were fewer than 150,000 clones; 88% of them appeared once. The ten largest clones represent around 4% of the sample. The time point label, read with the paper, signifies: about 28 days (+/-7) after the second vaccine dose. Sequencing was performed on peripheral blood, taken 28 days after the second AZD1222 dose. These receptors were taken from an adult who received the AZD1222 COVID-19 vaccine.

The genes are TRBV19 and TRBJ1-1; D gene ambiguous. Germline V lookup: CDR1 LNHDA, CDR2 SQIVND (reference sequence). The CDR3 loop spans 15 amino acids. V lost 3 bases and J lost 0, with 11 bases in between. Here the CDR3 DNA reads TGTGCCAGTAGTATCTGGTCGGGGATGAACACTGAAGCTTTCTTT. It yields the protein CASSIWSGMNTEAFF.

The chain joins TRBV28 to TRBJ1-1, with D possibly TRBD1 on 5 matching bases. V was shortened by 4 bases and J by 1 base, with 7 bases between the two germline ends. There are 13 residues in the CDR3. Per germline, CDR1 MDHEN and CDR2 SYDVKM. The CDR3 region is CASSWRGNTEAFF. The CDR3, as DNA: TGTGCCAGCAGTTGGAGGGGGAACACTGAAGCTTTCTTT.

This chain uses TRBV9 with TRBJ2-1; TRBD2 aligns across 8 bases. The J segment lost 2 bases and the V segment lost 0 bases, leaving 10 bases of the junction unmatched. Germline V gene sequence: CDR1 SGDLS, CDR2 YYNGEE. This CDR3 is 18 amino acids long. The CDR3 nucleotides read TGTGCCAGCAGCGTAGAAGCGGGAGCCCCCTGGCCCTACAATGAGCAGTTCTTC. It yields the protein CASSVEAGAPWPYNEQFF.

This chain uses TRBV7-2 with TRBJ2-6; 12 nucleotides match TRBD2. The germline CDR1 and CDR2 sequences are SGHTA and FQGNSA. V was clipped by 5 bases and J by 0 bases; unmatched bases: 5. CDR3 length equals 18 residues. CDR3 in DNA: TGTGCCAGCAGCGGGCGGACTAGCGGGGCCTCTGGGGCCAACGTCCTGACTTTC. The encoded protein is CASSGRTSGASGANVLTF.

V and J are TRBV11-2 and TRBJ2-5; 8 bases fit TRBD2. J was trimmed by 8 bases and V by 3 bases; bases with no gene match: 5. Germline CDR1 SGHAT, CDR2 FQNNGV. The CDR3 has 13 amino acids. The DNA of the CDR3 is TGTGCCAGCAGCTTCAGCGGGGGCCAAACCCAGTACTTC. Residues: CASSFSGGQTQYF.

The V gene is TRBV28, the J gene TRBJ2-2; perhaps TRBD1 as D (6 bases). Germline CDR1 reads MDHEN; CDR2 reads SYDVKM. Trimming removed 7 bases at V and 2 bases at J, with 14 bases between. The CDR3 is 15 residues long. In DNA, the CDR3 is TGTGCCAGCAAGAGTTTACAGGGTAACACCGGGGAGCTGTTTTTT. The encoded protein is CASKSLQGNTGELFF.

J is TRBJ1-2 and V is TRBV6-2 or TRBV6-3; the D is unclear. The CDR3 has 14 residues. The germline V gene has CDR1 MNHEY and CDR2 SVGEGT. Trimming stripped 5 bases from V and 3 bases from J, with 13 bases between. CDR3 in amino acids: CASSQTGRHYGYTF. CDR3 DNA sequence: TGTGCCAGCAGTCAAACGGGCCGCCACTATGGCTACACCTTC.

CDR3 nucleotides: TGTGCCAGCAGTTACCCGACAGGAGCAAACTATGGCTACACCTTC. Translation gives CASSYPTGANYGYTF. The J gene is TRBJ1-2, the V gene TRBV6-2 or TRBV6-3, with a possible D match to TRBD1 (6 bases). This CDR3 has 15 residues. V gave up 2 bases and J gave up 2 bases, with 12 bases separating them. Germline CDR1 reads MNHEY; CDR2 reads SVGEGT.

This chain uses TRBV6-5 with TRBJ2-3; no definite D call. This CDR3 contains 13 residues. V was clipped by 4 bases and J by 0 bases, with 5 bases between them. Germline V gene lookup returns CDR1 MNHEY and CDR2 SVGAGI. CDR3 nucleotides: TGTGCCAGCAGTTTAGCTAGCACAGATACGCAGTATTTT. Its protein is CASSLASTDTQYF.

The rearrangement uses TRBV5-4 and TRBJ2-5, with D tentatively TRBD2 (5 bases). CDR1 is SGHNT and CDR2 is YYREEE in the germline V gene (reference sequence). The CDR3 totals 13 residues. V was cut by 5 bases and J by 3 bases, with 11 bases left in between. The CDR3 region has the DNA TGTGCCAGCAGATCTGGACTTGAAGAGACCCAGTACTTC. Translated: CASRSGLEETQYF. The entire variable domain, with the rest obtained from reference TRBV5-4 and TRBJ2-5, is as follows: ETGVTQSPTHLIKTRGQQVTLRCSSQSGHNTVSWYQQALGQGPQFIFQYYREEENGRGNFPPRFSGLQFPNYSSELNVNALELDDSALYLCASRSGLEETQYFGPGTRLLVL.

The rearrangement uses TRBV19 and TRBJ1-2; D perhaps matches TRBD1 (5 bases). V shed 1 base and J shed 0 bases, with 9 bases lying between them. The germline CDR1 and CDR2 sequences are LNHDA and SQIVND (reference sequence). The CDR3 spans 15 residues. This chain's CDR3 is CASSIVQGANYGYTF. CDR3 nucleotides: TGTGCCAGTAGTATAGTCCAGGGAGCTAACTATGGCTACACCTTC.

The chain links TRBV29-1 to TRBJ1-2; D is unclear. In germline, CDR1 is SQVTM, CDR2 ANQGSEA. Trimming took 3 bases from V and 4 from J, leaving 12 bases between them. The CDR3 spans 13 residues. The CDR3 region is CSVDLGRLYGYTF. In nucleotides, the CDR3 is TGCAGCGTTGACCTTGGACGGCTCTATGGCTACACCTTC.

V usage is TRBV28 and J usage is TRBJ1-3, with a possible D match to TRBD1 (5 bases). The ends were cut back, 0 bases at V and 0 bases at J, with 21 bases in the middle. This CDR3 contains 20 residues. Per germline, CDR1 MDHEN and CDR2 SYDVKM. CDR3 loop: CASSLWVGDWTSSSGNTIYF. Written as DNA, the CDR3 is TGTGCCAGCAGTTTATGGGTTGGGGACTGGACCTCGAGCTCTGGAAACACCATATATTTT.

The V and J genes are TRBV9 and TRBJ1-5; D perhaps matches TRBD1 (5 bases). The CDR3 sequence is 16 residues long. The V gene lost 4 bases and the J gene lost 8 bases, with 22 bases spanning the gap. The germline gives CDR1 SGDLS, CDR2 YYNGEE. Written as DNA, the CDR3 is TGTGCCAGCAGCCCGGAAGGGGCCCTATCGGGGGAGCCCCAGCATTTT. This sequence encodes CASSPEGALSGEPQHF.

This chain connects TRBV13 to TRBJ2-1; D is undetermined. This CDR3 has 15 residues. The V gene's germline CDR1 is PRHDT and CDR2 FYEKMQ (reference sequence). The germline V and J ends were trimmed by 2 bases and 2 bases, with 10 bases remaining between them. The DNA for the CDR3 is TGTGCCAGCAGCTTATCTTGGCTAGCCTACAATGAGCAGTTCTTC. It translates to CASSLSWLAYNEQFF.

The chain combines TRBV6-5 with TRBJ1-5; unclear D gene. Trimming left V 6 bases short and J 4 bases short, with 13 bases between. This CDR3 comprises 14 residues. Germline CDR1 is MNHEY and CDR2 is SVGAGI. CDR3 nucleotides: TGTGCCAGCAGGCCATCCCTTGCGAATCAGCCCCAGCATTTT. Amino acid sequence: CASRPSLANQPQHF.

This clone was counted between two and nine times. CDR3 residues: CASSFQGGSGYTF. Here the CDR3 DNA reads TGTGCCAGCAGTTTCCAGGGGGGTAGCGGCTACACCTTC. The gene calls are TRBV28 and TRBJ1-2, with TRBD1 identical over 7 bases. CDR3 size: 13 residues. Germline CDR1 is MDHEN and CDR2 is SYDVKM. The junction had 6 bases not matched to a gene; V was cut back by 3 bases and J by 8 bases.

V and J are TRBV28 and TRBJ2-7, with unresolved D. V lost 2 bases, J lost 1 base, and 9 bases lay in between. In germline, CDR1 is MDHEN, CDR2 SYDVKM. This CDR3 spans 14 amino acids. The CDR3 protein is CASSLPRGSYEQYF. In nucleotides, the CDR3 is TGTGCCAGCAGTTTACCGAGAGGATCCTACGAGCAGTACTTC.

The DNA of the CDR3 is TGTGCCAGCTCACCACTAACGGCGAACACTGAAGCTTTCTTT. As protein: CASSPLTANTEAFF. The chain links TRBV18 to TRBJ1-1; no definite D call. Trimming shortened V by 1 base and J by 1 base, and 7 bases separated the two germline ends. Germline V gene sequence: CDR1 KGHSH, CDR2 LQKENI. The CDR3 extends over 14 amino acids.

The chain uses TRBV27 and TRBJ2-1, with D possibly called TRBD1 or TRBD2 (6 bases each). Deletions cut 5 bases from V and 1 base from J, with 18 bases between. The CDR3 has 17 amino acids. The germline gives CDR1 MNHEY, CDR2 SMNVEV (reference sequence). CDR3 amino acids: CASSPNLGGQSYNEQFF. CDR3 nucleotide sequence: TGTGCCAGCAGTCCCAACCTTGGGGGGCAATCCTACAATGAGCAGTTCTTC.

The chain uses TRBV28 and TRBJ2-7, with no clear D. The CDR3 is 14 residues long. CDR1 is MDHEN, CDR2 SYDVKM, per germline. Deletions cut 5 bases from V and 3 bases from J, with 14 bases between. The CDR3, as DNA: TGTGCCAGCAGTAGCTCAGATCTCGTCTACGAGCAGTACTTC. Translated: CASSSSDLVYEQYF. Supplemented by reference TRBV28 and TRBJ2-7, the full variable domain reads DVKVTQSSRYLVKRTGEKVFLECVQDMDHENMFWYRQDPGLGLRLIYFSYDVKMKEKGDIPEGYSVSREKKERFSLILESASTNQTSMYLCASSSSDLVYEQYFGPGTRLTVT.

The gene calls are TRBV5-1 and TRBJ2-3, with 12 positions matching TRBD2. Germline assignment: CDR1 SGHRS and CDR2 YFSETQ. The junction had 7 bases not matched to a gene; V was cut back by 0 bases and J by 2 bases. This CDR3 is built from 18 residues. The CDR3 here is CASSLGLAGGPLTDTQYF. CDR3 sequence (DNA): TGCGCCAGCAGCTTGGGTCTAGCGGGGGGGCCTCTCACAGATACGCAGTATTTT.

V gene TRBV6-5 combines with J gene TRBJ1-5; possibly TRBD1 for D (5 bases). Germline V gene sequence: CDR1 MNHEY, CDR2 SVGAGI. The ends were cut back, 10 bases at V and 8 bases at J, with 24 bases in the middle. This CDR3 contains 15 residues. CDR3 sequence (DNA): TGTGCCACTAGCCCGGACATCTGGGCAGTGGAGCCCCAGCATTTT. Translated: CATSPDIWAVEPQHF.

The chain carries TRBV7-2 and TRBJ1-5; 8 bases map to TRBD1. The ends lost 5 bases at V and 4 bases at J; junction bases unmatched: 7. The CDR3 sequence is 15 residues long. Germline V gene lookup returns CDR1 SGHTA and CDR2 FQGNSA. This CDR3 reads CASSLMTGANQPQHF. As DNA, the CDR3 is TGTGCCAGCAGCCTGATGACAGGGGCAAATCAGCCCCAGCATTTT.

The genes are TRBV6-2 or TRBV6-3 and TRBJ2-7, with 10 bases that match TRBD1. There are 15 residues in the CDR3. V lost 6 bases and J lost 2; bases outside the gene matches: 7. Per the germline V gene, CDR1 is MNHEY and CDR2 is SVGEGT. This chain's CDR3 is CASSPKGTGAYEQYF. In DNA form, the CDR3 reads TGTGCCAGCAGCCCTAAAGGGACAGGGGCCTACGAGCAGTACTTC.